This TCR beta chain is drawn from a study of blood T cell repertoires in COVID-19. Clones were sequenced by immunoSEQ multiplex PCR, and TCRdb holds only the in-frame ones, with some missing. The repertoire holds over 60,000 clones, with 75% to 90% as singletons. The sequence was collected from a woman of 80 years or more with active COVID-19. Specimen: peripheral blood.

The DNA of the CDR3 is TGCGCCAGCAGCTTGCAGGGGTCCGGAAACACCATATATTTT. Translation gives CASSLQGSGNTIYF. The chain has TRBV5-1 and TRBJ1-3; perhaps TRBD1 as D (6 bases). The V gene's germline CDR1 is SGHRS and CDR2 YFSETQ. Trimming cost V 1 base and J 4 bases, with 9 bases left between them. This CDR3 has 14 amino acids.